Detailed here is one TCR beta chain. The table came from immunoSEQ multiplex PCR; TCRdb's copy has only in-frame clones and leaves some out. The repertoire holds some 210,000 clones, with roughly 79% as singletons. The CDR3 contains 13 residues. V lost 9 bases and J lost 4, with 15 bases in between. Germline V gives CDR1 ENHRY, CDR2 SYGVKD. This sample is drawn from a study of blood T cell repertoires in COVID-19. This TCR derives from a woman between 50 and 59 years old with acute COVID-19. This rearrangement joins TRBV10-3 to TRBJ1-2, with D possibly TRBD1 on 5 matching bases. The sequenced sample was PBMCs or T cells enriched from blood (not recorded which). In DNA form, the CDR3 reads TGTGCCATACGAACAGGACACCTCTATGGCTACACCTTC. This gives the protein CAIRTGHLYGYTF.